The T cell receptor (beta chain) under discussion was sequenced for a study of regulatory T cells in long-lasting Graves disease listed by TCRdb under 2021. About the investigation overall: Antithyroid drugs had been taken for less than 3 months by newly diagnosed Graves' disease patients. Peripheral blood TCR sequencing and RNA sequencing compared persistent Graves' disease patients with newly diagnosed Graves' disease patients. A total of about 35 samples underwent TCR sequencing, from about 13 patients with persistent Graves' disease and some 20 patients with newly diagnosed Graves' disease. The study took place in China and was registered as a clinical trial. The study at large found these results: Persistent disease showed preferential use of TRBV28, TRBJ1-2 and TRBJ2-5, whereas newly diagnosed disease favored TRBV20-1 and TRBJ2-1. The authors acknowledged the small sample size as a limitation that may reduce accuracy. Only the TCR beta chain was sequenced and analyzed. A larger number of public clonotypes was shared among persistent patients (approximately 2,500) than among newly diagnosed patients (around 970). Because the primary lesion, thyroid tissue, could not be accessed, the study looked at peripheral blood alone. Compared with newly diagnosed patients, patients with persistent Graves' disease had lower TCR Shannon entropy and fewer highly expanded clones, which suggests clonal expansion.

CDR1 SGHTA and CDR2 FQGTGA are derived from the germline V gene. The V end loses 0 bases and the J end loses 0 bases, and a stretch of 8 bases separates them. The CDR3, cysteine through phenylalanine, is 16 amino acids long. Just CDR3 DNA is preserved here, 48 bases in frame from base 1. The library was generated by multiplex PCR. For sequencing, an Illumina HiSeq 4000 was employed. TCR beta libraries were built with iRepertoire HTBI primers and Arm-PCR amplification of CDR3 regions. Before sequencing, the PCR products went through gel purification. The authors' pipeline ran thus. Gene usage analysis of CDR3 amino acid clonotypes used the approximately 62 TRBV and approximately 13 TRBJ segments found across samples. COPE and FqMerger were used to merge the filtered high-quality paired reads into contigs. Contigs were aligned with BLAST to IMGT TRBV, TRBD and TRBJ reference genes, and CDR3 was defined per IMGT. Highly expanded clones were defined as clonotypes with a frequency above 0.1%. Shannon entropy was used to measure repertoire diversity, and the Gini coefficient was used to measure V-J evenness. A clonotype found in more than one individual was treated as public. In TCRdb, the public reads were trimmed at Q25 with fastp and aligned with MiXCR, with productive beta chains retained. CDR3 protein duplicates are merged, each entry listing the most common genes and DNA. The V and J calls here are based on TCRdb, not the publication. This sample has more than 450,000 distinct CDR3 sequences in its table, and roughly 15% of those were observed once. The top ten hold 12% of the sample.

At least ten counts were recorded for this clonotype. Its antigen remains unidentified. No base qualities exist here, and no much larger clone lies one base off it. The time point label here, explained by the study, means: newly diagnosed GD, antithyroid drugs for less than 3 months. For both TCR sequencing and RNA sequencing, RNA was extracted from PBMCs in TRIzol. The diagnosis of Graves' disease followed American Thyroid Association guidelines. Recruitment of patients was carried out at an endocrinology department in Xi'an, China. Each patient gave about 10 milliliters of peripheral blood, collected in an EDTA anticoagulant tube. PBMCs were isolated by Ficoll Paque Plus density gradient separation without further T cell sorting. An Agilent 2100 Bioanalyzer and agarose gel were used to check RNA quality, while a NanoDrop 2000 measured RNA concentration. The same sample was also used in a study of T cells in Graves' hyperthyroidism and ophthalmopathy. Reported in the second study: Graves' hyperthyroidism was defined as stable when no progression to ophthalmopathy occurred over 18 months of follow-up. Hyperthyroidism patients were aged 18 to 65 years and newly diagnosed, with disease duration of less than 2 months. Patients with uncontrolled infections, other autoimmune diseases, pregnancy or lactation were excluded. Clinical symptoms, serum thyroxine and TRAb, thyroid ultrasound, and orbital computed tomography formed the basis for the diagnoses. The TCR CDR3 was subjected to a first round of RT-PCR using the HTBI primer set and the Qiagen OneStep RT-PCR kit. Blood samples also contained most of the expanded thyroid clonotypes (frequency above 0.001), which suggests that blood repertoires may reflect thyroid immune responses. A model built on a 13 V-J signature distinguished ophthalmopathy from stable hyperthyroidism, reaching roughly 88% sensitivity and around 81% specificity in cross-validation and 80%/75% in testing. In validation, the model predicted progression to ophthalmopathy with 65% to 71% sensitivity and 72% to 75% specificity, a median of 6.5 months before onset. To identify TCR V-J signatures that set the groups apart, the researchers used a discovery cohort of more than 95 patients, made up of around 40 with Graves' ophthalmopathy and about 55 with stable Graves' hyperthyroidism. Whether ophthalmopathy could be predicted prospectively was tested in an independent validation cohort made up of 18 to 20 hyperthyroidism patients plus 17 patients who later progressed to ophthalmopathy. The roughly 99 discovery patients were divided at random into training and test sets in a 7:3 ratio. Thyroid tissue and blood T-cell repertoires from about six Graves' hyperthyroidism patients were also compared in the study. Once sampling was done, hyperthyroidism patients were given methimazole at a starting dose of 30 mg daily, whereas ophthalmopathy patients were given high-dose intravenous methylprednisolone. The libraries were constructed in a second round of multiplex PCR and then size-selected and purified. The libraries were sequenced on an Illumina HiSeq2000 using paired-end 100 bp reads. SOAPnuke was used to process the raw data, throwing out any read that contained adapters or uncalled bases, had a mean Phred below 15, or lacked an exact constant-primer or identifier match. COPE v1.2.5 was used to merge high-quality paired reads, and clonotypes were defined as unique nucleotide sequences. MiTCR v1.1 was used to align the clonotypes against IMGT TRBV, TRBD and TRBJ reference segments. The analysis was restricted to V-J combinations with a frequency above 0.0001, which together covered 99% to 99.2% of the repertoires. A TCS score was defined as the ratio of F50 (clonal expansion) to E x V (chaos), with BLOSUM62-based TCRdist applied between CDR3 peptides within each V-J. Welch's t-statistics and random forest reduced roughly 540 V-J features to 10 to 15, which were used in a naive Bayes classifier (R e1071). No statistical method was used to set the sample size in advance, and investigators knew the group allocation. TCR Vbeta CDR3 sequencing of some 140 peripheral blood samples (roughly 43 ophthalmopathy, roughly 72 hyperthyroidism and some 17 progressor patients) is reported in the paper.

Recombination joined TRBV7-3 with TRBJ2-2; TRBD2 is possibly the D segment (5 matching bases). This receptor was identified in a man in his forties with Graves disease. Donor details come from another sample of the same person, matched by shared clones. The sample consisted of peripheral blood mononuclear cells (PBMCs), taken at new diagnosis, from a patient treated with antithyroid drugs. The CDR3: CASSLTWTSNTGELFF. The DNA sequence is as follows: TGTGCCAGCAGCTTAACGTGGACTTCGAACACCGGGGAGCTGTTTTTT.